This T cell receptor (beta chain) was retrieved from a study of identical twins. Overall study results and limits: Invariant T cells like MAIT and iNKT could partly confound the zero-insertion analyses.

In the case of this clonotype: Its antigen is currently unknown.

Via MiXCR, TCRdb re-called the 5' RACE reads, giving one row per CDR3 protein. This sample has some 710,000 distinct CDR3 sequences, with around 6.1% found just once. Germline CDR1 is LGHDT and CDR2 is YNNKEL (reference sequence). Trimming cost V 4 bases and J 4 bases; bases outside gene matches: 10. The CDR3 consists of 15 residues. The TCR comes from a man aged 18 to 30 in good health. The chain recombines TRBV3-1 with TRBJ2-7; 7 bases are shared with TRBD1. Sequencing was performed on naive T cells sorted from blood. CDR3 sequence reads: CASSLSFGTAYEQYF. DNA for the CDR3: TGTGCCAGCAGCCTAAGTTTCGGGACAGCATACGAGCAGTACTTC.